In its sample, the clone carrying this T cell receptor (beta chain) was seen a few times. Antigen: not known. The PCR made use of 60 Vbeta and 13 Jbeta primers. Authors' processing steps: Roughly 73 million unique TCR beta chains, about 10 million of them shared, were counted by a later analysis. Produced via immunoSEQ multiplex PCR; TCRdb's table is partial and in-frame only. V and J calls and clone size are as listed in that table; D and trimming were resolved from the DNA. The sample lists over 80,000 clones, roughly 80% occurring once. This sample stems from a study of cytomegalovirus exposure and HLA in healthy donors. General study results and limits: A previous analysis found most TCR beta V segments productive roughly 87% or roughly 30% of the time. The listing of fewer than 200 TCR beta chains classed them as cytomegalovirus-associated.

Everyone who donated was a healthy bone marrow donor. The CDR3 is 13 residues long. CDR1 and CDR2 (germline): MNHNS, SASEGT. Unmatched junction bases numbered 6, after V lost 6 bases and J lost 5 bases. The chain is built from TRBV6-1 and TRBJ2-7; 8 bases match TRBD1. This clonotype originated in a man aged 60 to 75 in good health and CMV-seropositive. Material: PBMCs. CDR3 coding DNA: TGTGCCAGCAGAGACAGGGGTAAGGACGAGCAGTACTTC. Translating gives CASRDRGKDEQYF.